These 8 T cell receptor beta chains were sequenced from one sample in a study of blood T cell repertoires in COVID-19 (dated by TCRdb to the early 2020s). Library preparation employed the immunoSEQ multiplex PCR assay. In TCRdb, the immuneACCESS table is reduced to in-frame sequences with V and J assigned. These tables do not hold every clone; where another copy was compared, an unresolved V gene accounts for under half, and the others remain unexplained. The sample data list around 40,000 clones, and 70% to 80% of these were observed just once. The ten largest make up 23% of the sample. The specimen sequenced was peripheral blood. The receptors stem from a man between 65 and 85 years old with acute or convalescent COVID-19.

CDR3 sequence reads: CSVFEGWLTEAFF. The CDR3 nucleotides are TGCAGCGTTTTCGAGGGCTGGCTCACTGAAGCTTTCTTT. The chain carries TRBV29-1 and TRBJ1-1, with D hard to call. CDR3 length: 13 amino acids. The ends were cut back, 5 bases at V and 4 bases at J, with 14 bases in the middle. CDR1 and CDR2 from the germline V gene are SQVTM and ANQGSEA.

The chain uses TRBV11-2 and TRBJ2-5; 7 nucleotides agree with TRBD1. The germline CDR1 and CDR2 sequences are SGHAT and FQNNGV. This CDR3 spans 13 amino acids. With 5 bases clipped from V and 1 base from J, the junction kept 1 base outside the gene matches. Here the CDR3 DNA reads TGTGCCAGCAGCCGGGACAGCCAAGAGACCCAGTACTTC. It codes for CASSRDSQETQYF.

The gene calls are TRBV4-2 and TRBJ1-5; TRBD1 matches 7 bases. The V and J ends lost 0 bases and 5 bases, in that order; junction bases with no gene match: 7. From germline, CDR1 is LGHNA and CDR2 YNFKEQ. The length of the CDR3 is 16 residues. The CDR3 bases are TGTGCCAGCAGCCAAGATCGAGGACAGGATCATCAGCCCCAGCATTTT. Translation: CASSQDRGQDHQPQHF.

V usage is TRBV6-2 or TRBV6-3 and J usage is TRBJ2-1; 9 bases map to TRBD2. The CDR3 is made up of 14 amino acids. The trim removed 4 bases at V and 8 bases at J, leaving 6 bases unmatched. Germline V gene sequence: CDR1 MNHEY, CDR2 SVGEGT. The chain's CDR3 is CASSFSGSLDEQFF. The CDR3 DNA reads as TGTGCCAGCAGTTTTAGCGGGAGTCTCGATGAGCAGTTCTTC.

The rearrangement uses TRBV7-8 and TRBJ1-4; D perhaps matches TRBD1 (6 bases). V gave up 5 bases and J gave up 3 bases, with 13 bases separating them. The CDR3 spans 15 residues. CDR1 is SGHVS, CDR2 FQNEAQ, per germline. CDR3 nucleotide sequence: TGTGCCAGCAGCCCCGGGGGGGGCCCTAATGAAAAACTGTTTTTT. It yields the protein CASSPGGGPNEKLFF.

The rearrangement uses TRBV4-1 and TRBJ1-1; no definite D call. CDR1 MGHRA and CDR2 YSYEKL come from the germline V gene. This CDR3 comprises 14 residues. The V end lost 0 bases, the J end lost 1 base, and 6 bases lay between the germline ends. CDR3 sequence reads: CASSQDHRNTEAFF. The DNA for the CDR3 is TGCGCCAGCAGCCAAGATCACAGGAACACTGAAGCTTTCTTT.

The chain employs TRBV7-6 and TRBJ2-7, with a possible D match to TRBD1 (6 bases). The CDR3 runs to 18 residues. V lost 3 bases to trimming and J lost 5 bases, with 26 bases between them. Per the germline V gene, CDR1 is SGHVS and CDR2 is FNYEAQ. Written as DNA, the CDR3 is TGTGCCAGCAGCTTTGTAACGGGACAACTGCCAGGCCCTAACGAGCAGTACTTC. Its protein is CASSFVTGQLPGPNEQYF.

The chain employs TRBV28 and TRBJ2-1; D gene ambiguous. V was shortened by 3 bases and J by 4 bases, with 10 bases between the two germline ends. The CDR3 length is 14 residues. Per germline, CDR1 MDHEN and CDR2 SYDVKM. The CDR3 region is CASSFLSSYNEQFF. As DNA, the CDR3 is TGTGCCAGCAGTTTTTTGTCCTCTTACAATGAGCAGTTCTTC.